The clone carrying this T cell receptor (beta chain) was observed a handful of times. Seattle patients were enrolled while actively infected and followed longitudinally. The sample comes from a study of blood T cell repertoires in COVID-19. As for the study in general: The study drew acute and convalescent COVID-19 samples from the United States, Italy and Spain. T cells, B-cell-depleted T cells, or PBMCs provided the cDNA or gDNA that served as material.

The assay was immunoSEQ multiplex PCR, and TCRdb's table has in-frame clones only and misses some. The data contain about 56,000 clones, roughly 89% of them singletons. This CDR3 comprises 15 residues. Germline V gene data show CDR1 as SGHKS and CDR2 as YYEKEE (reference sequence). V was clipped by 4 bases and J by 0 bases, with 14 bases between them. This sequence was found in a woman aged 55-69 years with COVID-19, enrolled during active disease. Sequenced: peripheral blood. The chain recombines TRBV5-5 with TRBJ2-7; D ambiguous. CDR3 residues: CASSTTIGNSYEQYF. The DNA of the CDR3 is TGTGCCAGCAGCACCACTATCGGAAACTCCTACGAGCAGTACTTC.